This TCR beta chain was recovered during a study of patients and donors after allogeneic stem cell transplantation. This clonotype was picked up a small number of times. From the RT-PCR reads, TCRdb called clonotypes with MiXCR, one entry per CDR3 protein. The data hold about 960,000 distinct CDR3 sequences, with about 20% observed a single time. The V gene end was trimmed by 2 bases and the J gene end by 11 bases; junction bases not matched to a gene: 8. The CDR3 is 14 residues long. CDR1 is LGHDT, CDR2 YNNKEL, per germline (reference sequence). Sample: blood, either unsorted or a sorted T cell fraction (not recorded which). This receptor was obtained from a human donor who was either an allogeneic HSCT recipient or a stem cell or donor lymphocyte infusion donor (not recorded which). It is not recorded whose cells these are; they may come from a transplant donor. The V call is TRBV3-1, the J call TRBJ2-7; 11 nucleotides match TRBD2. The CDR3 DNA reads as TGTGCCAGCAGCCAACGTGGGACTAGCGGACTGGAGTACTTC. This encodes CASSQRGTSGLEYF.